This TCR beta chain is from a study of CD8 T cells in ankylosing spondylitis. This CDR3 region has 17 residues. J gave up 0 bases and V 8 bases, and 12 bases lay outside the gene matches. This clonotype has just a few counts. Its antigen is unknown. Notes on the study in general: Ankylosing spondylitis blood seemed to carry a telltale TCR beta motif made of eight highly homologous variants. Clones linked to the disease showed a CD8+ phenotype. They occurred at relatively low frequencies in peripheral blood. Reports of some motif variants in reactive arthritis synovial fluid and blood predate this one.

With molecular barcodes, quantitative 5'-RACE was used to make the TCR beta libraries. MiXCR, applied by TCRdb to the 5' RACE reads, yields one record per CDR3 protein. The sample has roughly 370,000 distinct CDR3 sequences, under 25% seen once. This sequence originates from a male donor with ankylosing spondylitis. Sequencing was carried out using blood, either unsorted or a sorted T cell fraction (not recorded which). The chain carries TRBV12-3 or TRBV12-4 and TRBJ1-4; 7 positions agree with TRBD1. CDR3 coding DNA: TGTGCCAGCGGGGCCCGGACAGGAGAAGCAACTAATGAAAAACTGTTTTTT. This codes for CASGARTGEATNEKLFF.